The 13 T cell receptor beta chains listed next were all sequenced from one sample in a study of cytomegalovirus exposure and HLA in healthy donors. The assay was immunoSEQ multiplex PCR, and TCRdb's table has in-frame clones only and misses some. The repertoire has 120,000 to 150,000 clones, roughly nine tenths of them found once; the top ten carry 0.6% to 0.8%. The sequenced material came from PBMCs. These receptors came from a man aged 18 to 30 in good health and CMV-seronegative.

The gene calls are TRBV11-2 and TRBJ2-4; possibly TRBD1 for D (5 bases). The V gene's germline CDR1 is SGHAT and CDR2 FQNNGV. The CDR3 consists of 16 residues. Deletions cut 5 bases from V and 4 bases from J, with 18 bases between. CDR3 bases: TGTGCCAGCAGCCCCCCCCAACCAGGGCCGAAAAACATTCAGTACTTC. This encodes CASSPPQPGPKNIQYF.

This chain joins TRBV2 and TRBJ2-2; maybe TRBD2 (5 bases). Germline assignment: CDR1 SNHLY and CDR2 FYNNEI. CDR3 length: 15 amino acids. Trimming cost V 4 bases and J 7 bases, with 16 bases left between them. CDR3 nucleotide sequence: TGTGCCAGCAGTGTGGTCAAAACCCGGGGCGGGGAGCTGTTTTTT. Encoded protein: CASSVVKTRGGELFF.

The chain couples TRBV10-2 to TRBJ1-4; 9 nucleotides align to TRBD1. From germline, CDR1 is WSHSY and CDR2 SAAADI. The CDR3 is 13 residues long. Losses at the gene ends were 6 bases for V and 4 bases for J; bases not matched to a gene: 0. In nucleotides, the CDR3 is TGCGCCAGCAGGGGACAGGGTAATGAAAAACTGTTTTTT. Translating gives CASRGQGNEKLFF.

CDR3 sequence: CASSLWSGDRGRETQYF. DNA for the CDR3: TGTGCCAGCAGCTTATGGTCCGGGGACAGGGGACGTGAGACCCAGTACTTC. The chain combines TRBV9 with TRBJ2-5; 10 nucleotides match TRBD1. V was clipped by 4 bases and J by 5 bases; unmatched bases: 14. CDR1 and CDR2 from the germline V gene are SGDLS and YYNGEE. This CDR3 spans 17 amino acids.

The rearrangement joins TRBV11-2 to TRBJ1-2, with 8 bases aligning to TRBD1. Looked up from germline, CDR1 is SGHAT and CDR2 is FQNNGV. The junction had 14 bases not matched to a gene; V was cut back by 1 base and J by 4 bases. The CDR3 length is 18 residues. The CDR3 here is CASSLAPGQGLGGYGYTF. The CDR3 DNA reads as TGTGCCAGCAGCTTAGCCCCAGGACAGGGATTGGGCGGCTATGGCTACACCTTC. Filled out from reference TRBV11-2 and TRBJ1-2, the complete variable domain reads EAGVAQSPRYKIIEKRQSVAFWCNPISGHATLYWYQQILGQGPKLLIQFQNNGVVDDSQLPKDRFSAERLKGVDSTLKIQPAKLEDSAVYLCASSLAPGQGLGGYGYTFGSGTRLTVV.

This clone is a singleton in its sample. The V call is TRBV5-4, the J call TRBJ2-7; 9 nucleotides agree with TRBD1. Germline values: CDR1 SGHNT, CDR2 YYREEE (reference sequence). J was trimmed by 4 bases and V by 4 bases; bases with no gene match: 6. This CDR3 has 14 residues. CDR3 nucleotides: TGTGCCAGCAGCCCCGGACAGGGGTGGTACGAGCAGTACTTC. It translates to CASSPGQGWYEQYF.

This CDR3 is CASSVEGRGSPDTQYF. The CDR3 nucleotides are TGTGCCAGCAGCGTAGAGGGGCGGGGATCGCCAGATACGCAGTATTTT. The chain combines TRBV9 with TRBJ2-3; D possibly corresponds to TRBD2 (6 bases). The CDR3 is 16 residues long. Germline V gene lookup returns CDR1 SGDLS and CDR2 YYNGEE. V lost 0 bases and J 4 bases, leaving 15 bases between the germline ends. Full variable domain (rest looked up from reference TRBV9 and TRBJ2-3): DSGVTQTPKHLITATGQRVTLRCSPRSGDLSVYWYQQSLDQGLQFLIQYYNGEERAKGNILERFSAQQFPDLHSELNLSSLELGDSALYFCASSVEGRGSPDTQYFGPGTRLTVL.

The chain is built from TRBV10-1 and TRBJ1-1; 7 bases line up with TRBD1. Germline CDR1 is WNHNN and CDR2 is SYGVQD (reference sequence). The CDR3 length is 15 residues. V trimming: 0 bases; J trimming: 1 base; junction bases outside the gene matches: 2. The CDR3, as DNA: TGCGCCAGCAGTGAGTCGGGACAGCGGAACACTGAAGCTTTCTTT. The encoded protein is CASSESGQRNTEAFF.

The CDR3: CASNLELAGPYNEQFF. DNA of the CDR3: TGTGCCAGCAACCTCGAACTAGCGGGACCCTACAATGAGCAGTTCTTC. V and J are TRBV2 and TRBJ2-1; TRBD2 matches 10 bases. This CDR3 has 16 residues. CDR1 SNHLY and CDR2 FYNNEI come from the germline V gene. The V segment lost 7 bases and the J segment 2 bases; nucleotides outside the gene matches: 8.

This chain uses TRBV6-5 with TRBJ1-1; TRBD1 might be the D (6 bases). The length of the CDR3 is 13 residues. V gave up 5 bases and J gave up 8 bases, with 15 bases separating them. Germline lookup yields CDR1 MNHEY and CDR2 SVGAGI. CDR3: CASSVQGSVEAFF. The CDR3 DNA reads TGTGCCAGCAGTGTACAGGGTTCTGTCGAAGCTTTCTTT.

The CDR3 spells CASSQGAGATDTQYF. The CDR3 region has the DNA TGCGCCAGCAGCCAAGGCGCGGGAGCCACAGATACGCAGTATTTT. V is TRBV4-3 and J is TRBJ2-3; 7 bases map to TRBD2. Germline loops: CDR1 LGHNA, CDR2 YSLEER. J gave up 2 bases and V 1 base, and 3 bases lay outside the gene matches. CDR3 length: 15 amino acids.

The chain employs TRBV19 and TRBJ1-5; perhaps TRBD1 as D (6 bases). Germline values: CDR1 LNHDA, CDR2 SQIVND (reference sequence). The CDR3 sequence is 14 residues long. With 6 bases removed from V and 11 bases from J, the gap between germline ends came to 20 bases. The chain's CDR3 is CASSPQGGISSQHF. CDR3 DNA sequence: TGTGCCAGTAGCCCACAGGGCGGTATCAGCTCCCAGCATTTT.

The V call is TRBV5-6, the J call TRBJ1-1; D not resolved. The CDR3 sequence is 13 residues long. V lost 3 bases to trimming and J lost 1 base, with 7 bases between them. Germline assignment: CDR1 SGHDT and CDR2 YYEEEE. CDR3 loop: CASSSSPNTEAFF. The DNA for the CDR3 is TGTGCCAGCAGCTCCTCCCCGAACACTGAAGCTTTCTTT.